This T cell receptor beta chain was documented in a study of blood T cell repertoires in COVID-19 (dated by TCRdb to the early 2020s). Background on the whole study: Collaborator samples came from the United States, Italy and Spain and covered acute and convalescent phases of COVID-19. A freely available public database, intended as a resource for researchers studying the immune response to SARS-CoV-2, is where the repertoires were released. The material from the prospective study consisted of cDNA or gDNA derived from T cells, B-cell-depleted T cells, or PBMCs. Samples were obtained from the ongoing ImmuneRACE study (first 160 participants) and from 950 to 1,500 subjects provided by 6 global collaborators. A de-identified subject ID, COVID-19 status, age in years and sex were almost always included in the sample metadata. Subjects who had been exposed to COVID-19, were actively infected with it, or had recovered from it provided the deeply sampled blood TCRbeta repertoires that made up the dataset. Where HLA class I and class II types were available, the types were taken from metadata supplied by the sample provider, not from assay-based typing. Overall study results and their limits: How much clinical and demographic metadata was included differed by source and by participant, and the metadata was provided uncurated.

In the germline V gene (reference sequence), CDR1 corresponds to SEHNR and CDR2 to FQNEAQ. The junction carries 7 bases between V and J, which are trimmed by 1 base and 3 bases respectively. Its CDR3 holds 15 amino acids, cysteine through phenylalanine. The DNA shown is the 45-base CDR3, in frame from base 1. Of note for this clone: What this receptor recognizes is not known. The input lacks base qualities; no much larger clone sits a single base away.

TCRbeta CDR3 regions were amplified from genomic DNA using the immunoSEQ Assay, a bias-controlled multiplex PCR. Per the source publication's procedure: The number of nucleated cells in each sample was estimated from the amplification of reference gene primers within the assay. To quantify the absolute abundance of each unique TCRbeta CDR3 rearrangement, sequence reads were collapsed and filtered. For each sample, productive Simpson clonality was calculated as the square root of Simpson's diversity index over productive rearrangements. TCRdb mirrors the immuneACCESS table, restricted to in-frame sequences. Some clones are absent from its copies; in checked studies, under half trace to an unresolved V gene, and the reason for the others is unknown. The V and J calls and clone size were taken over from that table, and D and trimming were inferred from the DNA. This sample lists about 280,000 clones; 90% were detected once. Together, the top ten hold around 1.7% of the sample.

Participants in the prospective study were aged roughly 18 to 100 years, lived in some 24 United States geographic areas, and enrolled through a virtual design. To assign participants to cohorts, the prospective study relied on clinical history that participants themselves reported in a screening survey and a study questionnaire. Each participant in the prospective study had whole blood, serum and a nasopharyngeal or oropharyngeal swab collected by mobile phlebotomists. Additional blood draws and questionnaires over a roughly two-month period could optionally be provided by prospective study participants. Before DNA extraction, blood samples from the prospective study were shipped at room temperature or frozen.

The specimen sequenced was PBMCs or T cells enriched from blood (not recorded which). The origin of this receptor is a young woman with acute COVID-19. Recombination connected TRBV7-9 to TRBJ1-6; TRBD1 could be the D gene, as 5 bases match. This receptor carries the CDR3 CASSLEGLYNSPLHF. The DNA sequence is TGTGCCAGCAGCTTAGAGGGACTCTATAATTCACCCCTCCACTTT.